Detailed here is one T cell receptor beta chain. The antigen remains unidentified. The sample is drawn from a study of cytomegalovirus exposure and HLA in healthy donors. It was with 60 Vbeta and 13 Jbeta primers that the PCR ran. Profiled with immunoSEQ multiplex PCR; TCRdb holds only in-frame clones, not every one. The data contain 99,000 or so clones, approximately 80% of them singletons. Study-level results: Most TCR beta V segments were productive about 87% or about 30% of the time in an earlier analysis.

The TCR was taken from a female donor in good health and CMV-seropositive. The specimen was PBMCs.

The CDR3 sequence: CASSLGRVQETQYF. The CDR3 DNA reads as TGTGCCAGCAGCTTGGGCAGGGTCCAAGAGACCCAGTACTTC. The J gene is TRBJ2-5, the V gene TRBV5-6; a weak D match, TRBD1 (5 bases). Looked up from germline, CDR1 is SGHDT and CDR2 is YYEEEE. The V gene lost 0 bases and the J gene lost 1 base, with 7 bases spanning the gap. The CDR3 loop spans 14 amino acids.